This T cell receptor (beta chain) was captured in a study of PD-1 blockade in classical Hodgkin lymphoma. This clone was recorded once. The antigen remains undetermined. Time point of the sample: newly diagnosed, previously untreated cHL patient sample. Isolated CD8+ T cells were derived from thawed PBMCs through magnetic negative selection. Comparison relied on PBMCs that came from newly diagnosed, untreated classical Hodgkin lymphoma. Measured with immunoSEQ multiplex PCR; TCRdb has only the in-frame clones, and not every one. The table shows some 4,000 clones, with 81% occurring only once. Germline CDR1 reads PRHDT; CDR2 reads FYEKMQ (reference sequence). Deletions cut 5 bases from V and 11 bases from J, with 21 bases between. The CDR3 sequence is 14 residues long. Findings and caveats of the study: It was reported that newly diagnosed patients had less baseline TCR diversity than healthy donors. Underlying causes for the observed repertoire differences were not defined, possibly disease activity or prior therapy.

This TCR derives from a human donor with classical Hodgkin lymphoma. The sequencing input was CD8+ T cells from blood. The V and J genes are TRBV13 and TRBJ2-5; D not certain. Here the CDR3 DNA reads TGTGCCAGCAGCCCCCCATCAAGGGATCCAACGCAGTACTTC. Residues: CASSPPSRDPTQYF. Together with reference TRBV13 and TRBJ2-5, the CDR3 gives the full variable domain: AAGVIQSPRHLIKEKRETATLKCYPIPRHDTVYWYQQGPGQDPQFLISFYEKMQSDKGSIPDRFSAQQFSDYHSELNMSSLELGDSALYFCASSPPSRDPTQYFGPGTRLLVL.